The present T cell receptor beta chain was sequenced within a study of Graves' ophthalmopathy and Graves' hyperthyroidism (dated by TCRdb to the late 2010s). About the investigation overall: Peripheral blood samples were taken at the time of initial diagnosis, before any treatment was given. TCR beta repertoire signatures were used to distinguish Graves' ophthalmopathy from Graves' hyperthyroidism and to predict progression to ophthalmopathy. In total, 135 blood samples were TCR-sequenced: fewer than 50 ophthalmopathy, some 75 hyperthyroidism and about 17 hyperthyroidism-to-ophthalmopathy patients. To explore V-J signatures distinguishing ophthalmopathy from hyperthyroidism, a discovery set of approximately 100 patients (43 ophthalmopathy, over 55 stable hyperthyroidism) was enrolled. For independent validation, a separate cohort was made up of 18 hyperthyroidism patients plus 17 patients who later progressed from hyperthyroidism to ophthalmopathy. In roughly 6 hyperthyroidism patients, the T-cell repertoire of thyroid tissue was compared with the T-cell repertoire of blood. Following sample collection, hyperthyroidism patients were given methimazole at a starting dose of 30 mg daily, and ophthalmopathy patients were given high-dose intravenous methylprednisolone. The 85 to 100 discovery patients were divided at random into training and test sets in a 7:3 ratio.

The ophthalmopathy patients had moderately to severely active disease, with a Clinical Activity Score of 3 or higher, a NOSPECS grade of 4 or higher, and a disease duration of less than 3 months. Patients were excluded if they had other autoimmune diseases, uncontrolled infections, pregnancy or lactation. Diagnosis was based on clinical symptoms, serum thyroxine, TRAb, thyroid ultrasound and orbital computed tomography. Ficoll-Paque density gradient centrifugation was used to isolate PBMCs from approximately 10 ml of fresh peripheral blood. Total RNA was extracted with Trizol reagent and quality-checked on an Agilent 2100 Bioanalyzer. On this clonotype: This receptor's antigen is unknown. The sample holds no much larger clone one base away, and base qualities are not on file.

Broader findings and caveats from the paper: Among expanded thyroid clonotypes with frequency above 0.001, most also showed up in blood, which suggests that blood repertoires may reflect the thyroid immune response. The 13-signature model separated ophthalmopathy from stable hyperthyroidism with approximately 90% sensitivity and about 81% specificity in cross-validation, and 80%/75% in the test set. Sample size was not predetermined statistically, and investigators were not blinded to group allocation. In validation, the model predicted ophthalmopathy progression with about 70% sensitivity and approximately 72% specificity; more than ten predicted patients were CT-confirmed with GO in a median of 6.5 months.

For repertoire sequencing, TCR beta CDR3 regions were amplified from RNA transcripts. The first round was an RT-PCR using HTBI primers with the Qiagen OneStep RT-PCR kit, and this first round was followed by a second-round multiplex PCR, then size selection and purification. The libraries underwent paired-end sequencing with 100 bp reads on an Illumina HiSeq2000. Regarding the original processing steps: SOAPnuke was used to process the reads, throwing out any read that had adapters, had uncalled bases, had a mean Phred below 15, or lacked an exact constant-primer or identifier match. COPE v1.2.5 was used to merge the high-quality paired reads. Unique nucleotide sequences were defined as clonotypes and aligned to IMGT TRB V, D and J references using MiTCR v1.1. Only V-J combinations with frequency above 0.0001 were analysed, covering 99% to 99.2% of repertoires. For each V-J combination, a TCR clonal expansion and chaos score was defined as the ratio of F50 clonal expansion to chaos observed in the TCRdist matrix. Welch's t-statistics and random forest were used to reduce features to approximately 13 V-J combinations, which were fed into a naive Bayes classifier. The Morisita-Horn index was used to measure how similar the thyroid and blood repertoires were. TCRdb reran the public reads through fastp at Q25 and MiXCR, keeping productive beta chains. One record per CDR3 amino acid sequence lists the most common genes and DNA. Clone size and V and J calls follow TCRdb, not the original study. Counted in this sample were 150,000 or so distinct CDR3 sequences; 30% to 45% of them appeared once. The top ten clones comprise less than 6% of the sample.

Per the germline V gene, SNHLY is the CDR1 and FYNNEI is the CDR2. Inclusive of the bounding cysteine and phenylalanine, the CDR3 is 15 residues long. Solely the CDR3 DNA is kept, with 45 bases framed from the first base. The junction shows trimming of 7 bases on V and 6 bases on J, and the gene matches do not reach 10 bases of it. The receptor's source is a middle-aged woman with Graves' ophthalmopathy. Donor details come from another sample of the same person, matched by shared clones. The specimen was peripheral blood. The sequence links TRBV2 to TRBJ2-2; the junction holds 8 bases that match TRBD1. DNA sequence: TGTGCCAGCACCGCGGACAGGGTTTCTTCCGGGGAGCTGTTTTTT. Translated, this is CASTADRVSSGELFF.